The text below deals with one T cell receptor beta chain. The data derive from a study of blood T cell repertoires in COVID-19. Original analysis: Scientists estimated how many nucleated cells there were by amplifying reference gene primers. Only in-frame clones appear in the TCRdb table, and some are missing; sequencing was by immunoSEQ multiplex PCR. D and trimming come from the DNA, and the V and J calls and clone size come from that table. Of about 120,000 clones in the sample, approximately 87% were seen once. The TCR sequence derives from a woman aged 50 to 60 with acute or convalescent COVID-19. Sequencing input: peripheral blood.

CDR3 in amino acids: CASSQDSLPRGNTGELFF. As DNA, the CDR3 is TGTGCCAGCAGCCAAGATTCTCTGCCCAGGGGCAATACCGGGGAGCTGTTTTTT. The chain joins TRBV4-2 to TRBJ2-2; maybe TRBD1 (6 bases). V dropped 0 bases and J dropped 5 bases, with 19 bases sitting between them. Germline V gives CDR1 LGHNA, CDR2 YNFKEQ. The CDR3 runs 18 residues.